Each of the 7 T cell receptor beta chains below was sequenced from the same sample in a study of shared clonotypes between healthy human individuals. Method: immunoSEQ multiplex PCR; TCRdb's copy keeps in-frame clones and lacks some. The sample includes hundreds of thousands of clones, less than 80% of them seen just once. The sample taken for sequencing was memory CD4+ T cells sorted from blood. Subset: CD45RA-negative fraction. Receptor source: a woman in her 30s in good health.

This clone has just a few counts. V and J are TRBV5-5 and TRBJ1-1, with a tentative D call TRBD1 (6 bases). The V and J ends lost 0 bases and 1 base respectively, with 7 bases between them. Germline lookup yields CDR1 SGHKS and CDR2 YYEKEE (reference sequence). The CDR3 loop spans 14 amino acids. DNA for the CDR3: TGTGCCAGCAGCTTGGCAGGGGAGAACACTGAAGCTTTCTTT. This sequence encodes CASSLAGENTEAFF.

CDR3 in amino acids: CASSLAGHYNEQFF. The CDR3 DNA follows: TGTGCCAGCAGCTTAGCCGGGCATTACAATGAGCAGTTCTTC. The chain combines TRBV7-2 with TRBJ2-1; no firm D call. From germline, CDR1 is SGHTA and CDR2 FQGNSA. The CDR3 loop spans 14 amino acids. The germline V and J ends were trimmed by 0 bases and 4 bases, with 7 bases remaining between them.

The table lists this clone with a few counts. The rearrangement uses TRBV5-8 and TRBJ2-5; weak D call: TRBD1 (7 bases). CDR1 SGHTS and CDR2 YDEGEE come from the germline V gene. CDR3 length equals 14 residues. V lost 0 bases, J lost 4 bases, and 10 bases lay in between. The CDR3 loop is CASSLGRGRETQYF. The DNA of the CDR3 is TGTGCCAGCAGCTTGGGGAGGGGGCGAGAGACCCAGTACTTC.

This rearrangement joins TRBV5-1 to TRBJ1-2; D ambiguous. The ends were cut back, 0 bases at V and 4 bases at J, with 13 bases in the middle. This CDR3 is built from 15 residues. The V gene's germline CDR1 is SGHRS and CDR2 YFSETQ. CDR3 residues: CASSLDAGLGYGYTF. The CDR3 bases are TGCGCCAGCAGCTTGGATGCGGGTTTGGGCTATGGCTACACCTTC.

The rearrangement uses TRBV28 and TRBJ1-2; possible D gene TRBD1, 6 bases. This CDR3 has 13 residues. V was cut by 5 bases and J by 8 bases, with 15 bases left in between. Germline loops: CDR1 MDHEN, CDR2 SYDVKM. DNA for the CDR3: TGTGCCAGCAGTCCCAAATCAGGGGAAGGCTACACCTTC. Residues: CASSPKSGEGYTF.

The chain uses TRBV5-8 and TRBJ1-1; 8 bases are a match to TRBD1. Germline trimming cut 4 bases from V and 3 bases from J; bases unmatched to any gene: 11. The CDR3 extends over 16 amino acids. Germline V gene data show CDR1 as SGHTS and CDR2 as YDEGEE. CDR3 sequence: CASSHARRTGHTEAFF. In nucleotides, the CDR3 is TGTGCCAGCAGCCATGCCCGTCGGACAGGGCACACTGAAGCTTTCTTT.

The V gene is TRBV6-4, the J gene TRBJ1-2; D gene unclear. V dropped 2 bases and J dropped 0 bases, with 10 bases sitting between them. Germline V gives CDR1 MRHNA, CDR2 SNTAGT. The CDR3 is made up of 15 amino acids. The CDR3 sequence is CASSDEGFSNYGYTF. The CDR3, as DNA: TGTGCCAGCAGTGACGAGGGTTTTTCTAACTATGGCTACACCTTC.